Presented here are 5 T cell receptor beta chains from one specimen sequenced in a study of blood T cell repertoires in COVID-19. Some clones are missing from TCRdb's copy, which holds only in-frame ones; the method was immunoSEQ multiplex PCR. The sample has some 45,000 clones, 80% to 90% seen once; the top ten hold 9.2%. Sequencing used peripheral blood. All receptors come from a human donor in a cohort sampled during active COVID-19.

V gene TRBV27 combines with J gene TRBJ1-1, with 8 bases matching TRBD1. The trim removed 5 bases at V and 1 base at J, leaving 6 bases unmatched. The CDR3 is made up of 15 amino acids. The V gene's germline CDR1 is MNHEY and CDR2 SMNVEV (reference sequence). CDR3 sequence: CASSGGDRWNTEAFF. For the CDR3, the DNA is TGTGCCAGCAGTGGGGGGGACAGGTGGAACACTGAAGCTTTCTTT.

This clone was detected once. V and J are TRBV27 and TRBJ1-1; D perhaps matches TRBD1 (6 bases). Looked up from germline, CDR1 is MNHEY and CDR2 is SMNVEV (reference sequence). The V end lost 4 bases, the J end lost 1 base, and 10 bases lay between the germline ends. This CDR3 has 14 residues. Here the CDR3 DNA reads TGTGCCAGCAGTTACCGGGACAAGAACACTGAAGCTTTCTTT. Encoded protein: CASSYRDKNTEAFF.

This clone was recorded only once. One junction end disagrees with the germline gene, perhaps due to a read error. This chain uses TRBV6-5 with TRBJ2-1; TRBD2 aligns across 10 bases. Germline CDR1 is MNHEY and CDR2 is SVGAGI. The CDR3 loop spans 12 amino acids. CDR3 protein: CASSYQRGGPLF. The CDR3 DNA is TGTGCCAGCAGTTACCAGCGGGGGGGCCCCCTCTTC.

J is TRBJ2-1 and V is TRBV14; D call uncertain. Trimming took off 3 bases at V and 1 base at J, with 10 bases between the two ends. CDR3 length equals 15 residues. CDR1 is SGHDN, CDR2 FVKESK, per germline. The CDR3 nucleotides are TGTGCCAGCAGCCATTTCTCCAGTTCCTACAATGAGCAGTTCTTC. Translating gives CASSHFSSSYNEQFF.

The chain combines TRBV7-8 with TRBJ1-6; 10 positions match TRBD1. The J segment lost 8 bases and the V segment lost 0 bases, leaving 1 base of the junction unmatched. Per germline, CDR1 SGHVS and CDR2 FQNEAQ. The CDR3 loop spans 15 amino acids. As DNA, the CDR3 is TGTGCCAGCAGCTTAGCTGACAGGGGGCATTCACCCCTCCACTTT. This gives the protein CASSLADRGHSPLHF.